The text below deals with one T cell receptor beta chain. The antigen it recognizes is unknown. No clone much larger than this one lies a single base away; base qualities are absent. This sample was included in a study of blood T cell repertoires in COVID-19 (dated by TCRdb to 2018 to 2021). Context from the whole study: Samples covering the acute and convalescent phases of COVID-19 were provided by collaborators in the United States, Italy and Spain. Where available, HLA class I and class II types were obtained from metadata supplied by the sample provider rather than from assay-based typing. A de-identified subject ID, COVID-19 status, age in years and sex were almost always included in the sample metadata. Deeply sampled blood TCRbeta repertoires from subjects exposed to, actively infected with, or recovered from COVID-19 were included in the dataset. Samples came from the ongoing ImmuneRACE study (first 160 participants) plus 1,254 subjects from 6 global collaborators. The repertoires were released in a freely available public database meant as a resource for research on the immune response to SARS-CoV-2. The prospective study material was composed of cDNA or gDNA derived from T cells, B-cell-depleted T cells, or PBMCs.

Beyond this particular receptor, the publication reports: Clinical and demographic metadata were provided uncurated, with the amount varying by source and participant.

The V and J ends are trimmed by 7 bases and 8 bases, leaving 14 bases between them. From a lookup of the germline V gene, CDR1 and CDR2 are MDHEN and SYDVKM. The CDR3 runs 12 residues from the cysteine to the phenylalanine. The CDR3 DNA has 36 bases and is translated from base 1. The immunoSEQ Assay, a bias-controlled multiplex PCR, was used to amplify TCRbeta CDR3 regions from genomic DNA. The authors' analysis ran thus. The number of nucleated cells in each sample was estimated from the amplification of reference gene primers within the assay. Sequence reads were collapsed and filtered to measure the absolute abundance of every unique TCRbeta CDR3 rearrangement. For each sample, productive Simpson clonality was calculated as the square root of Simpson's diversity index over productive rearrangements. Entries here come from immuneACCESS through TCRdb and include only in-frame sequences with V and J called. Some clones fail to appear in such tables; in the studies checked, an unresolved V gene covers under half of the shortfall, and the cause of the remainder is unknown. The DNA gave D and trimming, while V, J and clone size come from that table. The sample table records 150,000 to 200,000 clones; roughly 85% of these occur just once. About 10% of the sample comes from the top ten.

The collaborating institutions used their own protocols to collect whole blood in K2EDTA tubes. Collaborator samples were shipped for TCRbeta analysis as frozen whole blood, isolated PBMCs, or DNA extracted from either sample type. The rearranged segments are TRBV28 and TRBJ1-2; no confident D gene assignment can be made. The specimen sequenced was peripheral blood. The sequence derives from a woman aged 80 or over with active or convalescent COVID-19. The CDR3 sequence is CASTTTLVGYTF. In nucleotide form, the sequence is TGTGCCAGCACCACTACGCTCGTAGGCTACACCTTC.